This TCR beta chain appears in the sequencing data of a study of blood T cell repertoires in COVID-19. At the level of the study: There were acute and convalescent COVID-19 samples, and they came from the United States, Italy and Spain.

CDR3 length equals 16 residues. Germline assignment: CDR1 SGHAT and CDR2 FQNNGV. The J segment lost 0 bases and the V segment lost 7 bases, leaving 8 bases of the junction unmatched. TCRdb keeps only in-frame clones here, not all; method: immunoSEQ multiplex PCR. Of some 530,000 clones listed, approximately 85% are singletons. Sequenced material: peripheral blood. The chain has TRBV11-2 and TRBJ1-1, with 10 bases lining up with TRBD1. The sequence was obtained from a human donor in a cohort sampled during active COVID-19. The DNA of the CDR3 is TGTGCCAGCATCCGAGACAGGGGGCGGATGAACACTGAAGCTTTCTTT. It codes for CASIRDRGRMNTEAFF. The full variable domain, with the rest looked up from reference TRBV11-2 and TRBJ1-1, is EAGVAQSPRYKIIEKRQSVAFWCNPISGHATLYWYQQILGQGPKLLIQFQNNGVVDDSQLPKDRFSAERLKGVDSTLKIQPAKLEDSAVYLCASIRDRGRMNTEAFFGQGTRLTVV.